Listed below are T cell receptor beta chains from one sample, sequenced in a study of shared T cell receptors in the human thymus. The assay was immunoSEQ multiplex PCR, and TCRdb's table has in-frame clones only and misses some. The data contain about 540,000 clones, around 82% of them seen just once; the ten biggest clones take up around 0.013%. Separately, the same data were catalogued under a study of human thymus T cells.

Sequencing input: thymocytes. The receptors shown here come from a boy under three years old with a congenital heart defect. CDR3s leave out the opening cysteine and the closing phenylalanine or tryptophan. Each record gives: CDR3 protein, J gene, V gene, D gene. The D gene is left open where the match is weak.

ASSQAPAGDKPYEQY	TRBJ2-7	TRBV4-1	TRBD2
SVEYGTGRDYGYT	TRBJ1-2	TRBV29-1	TRBD1
ASSHLGTSGPYEQY	TRBJ2-7	TRBV14	TRBD2
ASSQVQTSYEQY	TRBJ2-7	TRBV4-1	NA
AWSLSWSLGYEQY	TRBJ2-7	TRBV30	NA
ASSPGLAGLYNEQF	TRBJ2-1	TRBV5-1	TRBD2
ASSLDLSPTSGTQY	TRBJ2-3	TRBV11-2	TRBD2
ASSVGREGLGEQY	TRBJ2-7	TRBV9	TRBD2
ASSLADRHYGYT	TRBJ1-2	TRBV11-2	NA
ASSYRGTGQGEAF	TRBJ1-1	TRBV5-8	TRBD1
ASSLERDRGRGGNTIY	TRBJ1-3	TRBV28	TRBD1
AWSREPGQGTDTQY	TRBJ2-3	TRBV30	TRBD1
ASSEKRGRISYEQY	TRBJ2-7	TRBV6-1	NA
ATADRGGTEAF	TRBJ1-1	TRBV10-3	TRBD1
ASRVTGGPPPNYGYT	TRBJ1-2	TRBV7-2	TRBD1
ATTRAGGLDTQY	TRBJ2-3	TRBV27	TRBD2
ASSPRPQSSEQY	TRBJ2-7	TRBV11-3	NA
ASSVKGEGTDTQY	TRBJ2-3	TRBV9	NA
AWSLPRTVRPNRPYEQY	TRBJ2-7	TRBV30	NA
ASKNPASDNEQF	TRBJ2-1	TRBV6-4	NA
SPWDRVAKNIQY	TRBJ2-4	TRBV29-1	TRBD1
ASSPGQGQPYEQY	TRBJ2-7	TRBV6-5	TRBD1
ASSLGAGRTEAF	TRBJ1-1	TRBV7-2	NA
ASSEGHEGEVQPQH	TRBJ1-5	TRBV2	NA
ASSQRGGEAF	TRBJ1-1	TRBV6-1	NA
ASSQVRGLEGVFRGPTPDYGYT	TRBJ1-2	TRBV23-1	NA
ASSLGEDSYEQY	TRBJ2-7	TRBV11-2	NA
ASSLVGSGGITYNEQF	TRBJ2-1	TRBV5-1	TRBD2
AIPWAEGSNQPQH	TRBJ1-5	TRBV10-3	NA
AIRHGLAVETQY	TRBJ2-5	TRBV10-3	TRBD2
ASSPSQTGFTSGSGEPYEQY	TRBJ2-7	TRBV7-7	TRBD2
ASSSGLGDTGELF	TRBJ2-2	TRBV5-1	TRBD2
ASSIEQGAGQGQETQY	TRBJ2-5	TRBV19	TRBD1
ASSQIAGGIYEQY	TRBJ2-7	TRBV7-2	TRBD2